These T cell receptor beta chains were read from a single sample in a study of T cell responses to AZD1222 COVID-19 vaccine. The assay was immunoSEQ multiplex PCR, and TCRdb's table has in-frame clones only and misses some. In the table there are some 130,000 clones, 80% to 90% of which are singletons. The sample here was peripheral blood, taken on day 0 of AZD1222 vaccination. Receptors were obtained from an adult in good health. Each CDR3 is given with its conserved first and last residue. The order of the fields is V gene, clone size, D gene, J gene, CDR3 protein, CDR3 DNA. A D gene is named only where the DNA matches it firmly. Clone size is not always given. Where it is, it says once, few, many or a class for expanded clones.

TRBV5-1,NA,TRBD1,TRBJ1-5,CASSPTDRVNQPQHF,TGCGCCAGCAGCCCGACCGACAGGGTTAATCAGCCCCAGCATTTT
TRBV9,NA,NA,TRBJ2-7,CASSVGRSSYEQYF,TGTGCCAGCAGCGTAGGGAGGAGCTCCTACGAGCAGTACTTC
TRBV21-1,NA,NA,TRBJ2-1,CASSRDRSKVGGRTNSYNEQFF,TGTGCCAGCAGCCGGGACAGGTCCAAAGTTGGCGGGAGGACAAACTCCTACAATGAGCAGTTCTTC
TRBV10-1,NA,NA,TRBJ2-2,CASSESRGSAGELFF,TGCGCCAGCAGTGAGTCTAGAGGCTCCGCCGGGGAGCTGTTTTTT
TRBV28,NA,NA,TRBJ1-6,CASKGAYNSPLHF,TGTGCCAGCAAGGGTGCCTATAATTCACCCCTCCACTTT
TRBV27,NA,NA,TRBJ2-6,CATGLSGANVLTF,TGTGCCACAGGGCTCTCTGGGGCCAACGTCCTGACTTTC
TRBV6-5,NA,TRBD1,TRBJ2-1,CASREDRGKNNEQFF,TGTGCCAGCAGGGAGGACAGGGGGAAGAACAATGAGCAGTTCTTC
TRBV11-2,NA,NA,TRBJ1-2,CASSFGDGGYGYTF,TGTGCCAGCAGCTTCGGGGACGGGGGCTATGGCTACACCTTC
TRBV5-1,NA,TRBD1,TRBJ2-7,CASRKQGEFFYEQYF,TGCGCCAGCAGAAAACAGGGGGAATTTTTCTACGAGCAGTACTTC
TRBV19,few,TRBD1,TRBJ2-7,CASSSLRTGDEQYF,TGTGCCAGTAGTTCCTTGAGGACAGGGGACGAGCAGTACTTC
TRBV11-2,few,NA,TRBJ1-6,CASSLVYNSPLHF,TGTGCCAGCAGCTTAGTTTATAATTCACCCCTCCACTTT
TRBV5-6,NA,TRBD1,TRBJ1-3,CASSRGSGTGSGNTIYF,TGTGCCAGCAGCCGGGGTTCCGGGACAGGCTCTGGAAACACCATATATTTT
TRBV6-5,NA,TRBD1,TRBJ1-5,CASSRGQNSNQPQHF,TGTGCCAGCAGCCGGGGACAGAATAGCAATCAGCCCCAGCATTTT
TRBV7-3,once,TRBD2,TRBJ2-1,CASSVAGGSYNEQFF,TGTGCCAGCAGCGTCGCGGGGGGGTCCTACAATGAGCAGTTCTTC
TRBV18,NA,NA,TRBJ1-1,CASSPQGGTEAFF,TGTGCCAGCTCACCACAGGGGGGGACTGAAGCTTTCTTT
TRBV19,NA,TRBD2,TRBJ2-1,CASSIGGSGSDYEQFF,TGTGCCAGTAGTATCGGGGGGAGCGGGAGTGACTATGAGCAGTTCTTC
TRBV4-1,NA,NA,TRBJ2-7,CASSQDHRGLYEQYF,TGCGCCAGCAGCCAAGATCATCGGGGCTTATACGAGCAGTACTTC
TRBV30,NA,NA,TRBJ1-1,CAWSVRRADTEAFF,TGTGCCTGGAGTGTGAGAAGGGCGGACACTGAAGCTTTCTTT
TRBV7-2,NA,NA,TRBJ2-1,CASSPGPGRTNNEQFF,TGTGCCAGCAGCCCCGGACCAGGGAGGACCAACAATGAGCAGTTCTTC
TRBV20-1,NA,NA,TRBJ2-3,CSASTGGTDTQYF,TGCAGTGCTAGTACGGGGGGCACAGATACGCAGTATTTT
TRBV7-2,NA,TRBD2,TRBJ2-1,CASSLEGTSGRHYNEQFF,TGTGCCAGCAGCTTAGAGGGGACTAGCGGGAGACACTACAATGAGCAGTTCTTC
TRBV30,once,NA,TRBJ2-1,CAWSSGAYNEQFF,TGTGCCTGGAGTTCGGGGGCATACAATGAGCAGTTCTTC
TRBV10-3,NA,NA,TRBJ1-6,CAISVGGSGSPLHF,TGTGCCATCAGTGTGGGAGGGAGTGGATCACCCCTCCACTTT